This T cell receptor (beta chain) was recorded in a study of cytomegalovirus exposure and HLA in healthy donors. The CDR3 spans 15 residues. Trimming took off 8 bases at V and 6 bases at J, with 20 bases between the two ends. The germline CDR1 and CDR2 sequences are SNHLY and FYNNEI. The PCR was carried out with 60 Vbeta primers and 13 Jbeta primers. TCRdb's copy holds only in-frame clones and misses some; the assay was immunoSEQ multiplex PCR. The table records some 160,000 clones, roughly 80% of them present only once. The chain joins TRBV2 to TRBJ1-5, with D tentatively TRBD1 (6 bases). The TCR comes from a man aged 50 to 60 in good health and CMV-seropositive. Sequenced material: PBMCs. As DNA, the CDR3 is TGTGCCAGCCTCGCGGGCACAGGGTCCCGTCAGCCCCAGCATTTT. Translated: CASLAGTGSRQPQHF.